This passage covers 29 T cell receptor beta chains from one sample sequenced in a study of cytomegalovirus exposure and HLA in healthy donors. Clones were read by immunoSEQ multiplex PCR, and TCRdb kept only the in-frame ones, dropping some. Of fewer than 60,000 clones in the sample, 89% were seen once. Sequencing was performed on PBMCs. The receptors were gathered from a woman aged 18-30 years in good health and CMV-seronegative.

This clone came up once. This rearrangement joins TRBV19 to TRBJ2-5; D may be TRBD2 (6 bases). The CDR3 length is 13 residues. Between the trimmed V and J ends, which lost 6 bases and 2 bases, there was a span of 10 bases. Per the germline V gene, CDR1 is LNHDA and CDR2 is SQIVND (reference sequence). The chain's CDR3 is CASSRLEQETQYF. The CDR3 DNA reads TGTGCCAGTAGCCGACTAGAACAAGAGACCCAGTACTTC.

The chain uses TRBV28 and TRBJ2-1; possible D gene TRBD1, 6 bases. Germline V gives CDR1 MDHEN, CDR2 SYDVKM. The germline V and J ends were trimmed by 5 bases and 14 bases, with 13 bases remaining between them. The CDR3 spans 11 residues. The CDR3 DNA reads as TGTGCCAGCAGTCTGCGACAGGAGAAGTTCTTC. This sequence encodes CASSLRQEKFF.

The J gene is TRBJ2-3, the V gene TRBV5-1; no definite D call. Trimming left V 0 bases short and J 6 bases short, with 8 bases between. CDR3 size: 13 residues. Germline CDR1 reads SGHRS; CDR2 reads YFSETQ. CDR3 in amino acids: CASSLGGSDTQYF. Here the CDR3 DNA reads TGCGCCAGCAGCTTGGGCGGTTCCGATACGCAGTATTTT. Based on the CDR3 plus reference TRBV5-1 and TRBJ2-3, the full variable domain is KAGVTQTPRYLIKTRGQQVTLSCSPISGHRSVSWYQQTPGQGLQFLFEYFSETQRNKGNFPGRFSGRQFSNSRSEMNVSTLELGDSALYLCASSLGGSDTQYFGPGTRLTVL.

This clone was recorded once. This chain joins TRBV9 and TRBJ2-5, with 9 bases lining up with TRBD2. The CDR3 sequence is 15 residues long. Germline trimming cut 3 bases from V and 5 bases from J; bases unmatched to any gene: 8. Looked up from germline, CDR1 is SGDLS and CDR2 is YYNGEE. CDR3 amino acids: CASSAAGTSWETQYF. The CDR3 coding sequence is TGTGCCAGCAGCGCAGCCGGGACTAGCTGGGAGACCCAGTACTTC.

The chain couples TRBV5-1 to TRBJ2-2; D may be TRBD2 (6 bases). This CDR3 has 16 residues. Deletions cut 0 bases from V and 6 bases from J, with 15 bases between. The germline gives CDR1 SGHRS, CDR2 YFSETQ. The CDR3 loop is CASSLAHGGIAGELFF. As DNA, the CDR3 is TGCGCCAGCAGCTTGGCCCATGGGGGGATAGCCGGGGAGCTGTTTTTT.

The chain combines TRBV4-2 with TRBJ2-3, with no clear D. Per germline, CDR1 LGHNA and CDR2 YNFKEQ. CDR3 length equals 14 residues. Trimming removed 0 bases at V and 2 bases at J, with 6 bases between. The CDR3 sequence is CASSQEINTDTQYF. The CDR3 DNA reads TGTGCCAGCAGCCAAGAAATAAACACAGATACGCAGTATTTT.

The chain employs TRBV5-4 and TRBJ1-2; D ambiguous. The germline gives CDR1 SGHNT, CDR2 YYREEE (reference sequence). CDR3 length equals 14 residues. Trimming left V 4 bases short and J 3 bases short, with 13 bases between. CDR3 in DNA: TGTGCCAGCAGCAACCGGGAGTACCACTATGGCTACACCTTC. This encodes CASSNREYHYGYTF.

The chain uses TRBV15 and TRBJ2-7; maybe TRBD1 (6 bases). The CDR3 covers 15 residues. Trimming removed 1 base from V and 4 bases from J, with 14 bases in between. In germline, CDR1 is LNHNV, CDR2 YYDKDF (reference sequence). Here the CDR3 reads CATSRAPGQEYEQYF. CDR3 in DNA: TGTGCCACCAGCAGAGCCCCGGGACAAGAGTACGAGCAGTACTTC.

This chain connects TRBV15 to TRBJ1-2, with 12 bases lining up with TRBD1. This CDR3 is built from 15 residues. Germline CDR1 LNHNV, CDR2 YYDKDF (reference sequence). The ends lost 1 base at V and 6 bases at J; junction bases unmatched: 3. The CDR3 DNA is TGTGCCACCAGCAGAGGGGACAGGGGGCTAAATGGCTACACCTTC. This gives the protein CATSRGDRGLNGYTF.

This rearrangement joins TRBV7-3 to TRBJ1-1; a weak D match, TRBD1 (5 bases). Germline V lookup: CDR1 SGHTA, CDR2 FQGTGA. Trimming pared 5 bases from V and 1 base from J, leaving 8 bases between. This CDR3 has 13 residues. CDR3 nucleotide sequence: TGTGCCAGCAGCGTAGGGGCGAACACTGAAGCTTTCTTT. It yields the protein CASSVGANTEAFF.

The gene calls are TRBV10-3 and TRBJ1-5; 9 bases line up with TRBD1. This CDR3 has 16 amino acids. Trimming cost V 4 bases and J 4 bases; bases outside gene matches: 8. Germline CDR1 and CDR2: ENHRY and SYGVKD. CDR3 amino acids: CAISASWTGENQPQHF. The CDR3 coding sequence is TGTGCCATCAGTGCCTCCTGGACAGGGGAGAATCAGCCCCAGCATTTT.

This sequence joins TRBV9 and TRBJ1-4; perhaps TRBD1 as D (5 bases). Trimming took off 3 bases at V and 2 bases at J, with 11 bases between the two ends. Germline CDR1 SGDLS, CDR2 YYNGEE. The CDR3 loop spans 15 amino acids. The chain's CDR3 is CASSGTGDTNEKLFF. In DNA, the CDR3 is TGTGCCAGCAGCGGCACGGGGGACACTAATGAAAAACTGTTTTTT.

This sequence joins TRBV7-9 and TRBJ2-7, with D tentatively TRBD2 (6 bases). Germline V gives CDR1 SEHNR, CDR2 FQNEAQ (reference sequence). This CDR3 region has 17 residues. The V end was cut by 5 bases, the J end by 7 bases, with 27 bases between. The CDR3 nucleotides read TGTGCCAGCAGCCCCTACCAATCCGCCGGGACCGGAGGGGAGCAGTACTTC. Amino acid sequence: CASSPYQSAGTGGEQYF.

V gene TRBV19 combines with J gene TRBJ1-4, with TRBD1 as a possible D gene (5 bases). Trimming took off 7 bases at V and 8 bases at J, with 23 bases between the two ends. Germline values: CDR1 LNHDA, CDR2 SQIVND (reference sequence). The CDR3 has 16 amino acids. Written as DNA, the CDR3 is TGTGCCAGTAAAGGAATAAGGGCACAGGATGGAGAAAAACTGTTTTTT. The encoded protein is CASKGIRAQDGEKLFF. Looking up the rest from reference TRBV19 and TRBJ1-4 gives the full variable domain: DGGITQSPKYLFRKEGQNVTLSCEQNLNHDAMYWYRQDPGQGLRLIYYSQIVNDFQKGDIAEGYSVSREKKESFPLTVTSAQKNPTAFYLCASKGIRAQDGEKLFFGSGTQLSVL.

This chain joins TRBV5-1 and TRBJ1-1; D is perhaps TRBD1 (6 bases). This CDR3 contains 16 residues. V was cut by 4 bases and J by 4 bases, with 20 bases left in between. The germline V gene encodes CDR1 SGHRS and CDR2 YFSETQ. The CDR3 nucleotides read TGCGCCAGCAGCCCCGGGGGGGGGCGCGGGGGCACTGAAGCTTTCTTT. Its translation is CASSPGGGRGGTEAFF.

The J gene is TRBJ1-5, the V gene TRBV4-1; D gene uncertain. Germline V gene data show CDR1 as MGHRA and CDR2 as YSYEKL. The CDR3 loop spans 15 amino acids. Trimming cost V 0 bases and J 6 bases, with 12 bases left between them. In nucleotides, the CDR3 is TGCGCCAGCAGCCAAGATTTCGGTGTTGGTCAGCCCCAGCATTTT. Translating gives CASSQDFGVGQPQHF.

This clone was picked up one time. V and J are TRBV6-5 and TRBJ2-5; tentatively, D is TRBD2 (6 bases). V shed 6 bases and J shed 5 bases, with 13 bases lying between them. The CDR3 length is 13 residues. The germline V gene encodes CDR1 MNHEY and CDR2 SVGAGI. CDR3 sequence reads: CASREAGWETQYF. The CDR3 DNA follows: TGTGCCAGCAGAGAAGCGGGTTGGGAGACCCAGTACTTC.

This rearrangement joins TRBV6-5 to TRBJ1-4, with 8 bases matching TRBD1. This CDR3 comprises 14 residues. V shed 2 bases, J shed 4 bases, and the junction held 0 bases outside the gene matches. Germline CDR1 is MNHEY and CDR2 is SVGAGI. The CDR3 sequence: CASSYDRGNEKLFF. The CDR3 DNA reads as TGTGCCAGCAGTTACGACAGGGGTAATGAAAAACTGTTTTTT.

This CDR3 is CASSSGDRVSYEQYF. The CDR3 nucleotides are TGTGCCAGCAGTTCCGGAGACAGGGTCTCCTACGAGCAGTACTTC. The genes are TRBV28 and TRBJ2-7, with 7 bases fitting TRBD1. CDR1 is MDHEN, CDR2 SYDVKM, per germline. This CDR3 has 15 residues. V dropped 4 bases and J dropped 0; count of bases not matched to a gene: 6.

The V call is TRBV6-1, the J call TRBJ1-1; 8 bases match TRBD1. Germline lookup yields CDR1 MNHNS and CDR2 SASEGT. This CDR3 is built from 15 residues. J lost 3 bases, V lost 6 bases, and 9 bases had no gene match. The CDR3 region is CASRDPGGADTEAFF. CDR3 in DNA: TGTGCCAGCAGAGATCCAGGGGGCGCGGACACTGAAGCTTTCTTT.

The J gene is TRBJ2-7, the V gene TRBV5-6, with 12 bases aligning to TRBD2. V trimming: 4 bases; J trimming: 7 bases; junction bases outside the gene matches: 6. This CDR3 has 14 residues. Per the germline V gene, CDR1 is SGHDT and CDR2 is YYEEEE. CDR3 sequence (DNA): TGTGCCAGCAGCCCACCCGGACTAGCGGGGGAGCAGTACTTC. Encoded protein: CASSPPGLAGEQYF.

The V gene is TRBV5-1, the J gene TRBJ1-1; the D gene is possibly TRBD1 (5 bases). Germline V lookup: CDR1 SGHRS, CDR2 YFSETQ. Trimming stripped 0 bases from V and 4 bases from J, with 7 bases between. The CDR3 has 13 residues. The CDR3 spells CASSLGGGTEAFF. CDR3 DNA: TGCGCCAGCAGCTTGGGGGGGGGCACTGAAGCTTTCTTT.

The chain links TRBV7-8 to TRBJ1-2, with 7 nucleotides matching TRBD1. The CDR3 length is 15 residues. V trimming: 5 bases; J trimming: 2 bases; junction bases outside the gene matches: 8. CDR1 is SGHVS and CDR2 is FQNEAQ in the germline V gene. CDR3 nucleotide sequence: TGTGCCAGCAGCCCCCCGGGACAGCCCAACTATGGCTACACCTTC. Translating gives CASSPPGQPNYGYTF.

The J gene is TRBJ2-7, the V gene TRBV30; TRBD2 is a possible D gene (6 bases). The CDR3 has 15 residues. V lost 0 bases and J 0 bases, leaving 12 bases between the germline ends. The V gene's germline CDR1 is GTSNPN and CDR2 SVGIG (reference sequence). The CDR3 is CAWSVRGSLSYEQYF. In DNA form, the CDR3 reads TGTGCCTGGAGTGTACGGGGGAGTCTCTCCTACGAGCAGTACTTC.

The chain combines TRBV6-1 with TRBJ2-2; 7 bases fit TRBD1. V was pared by 1 base and J by 1 base, with 3 bases of the junction left unmatched. CDR3 size: 16 residues. Germline assignment: CDR1 MNHNS and CDR2 SASEGT. The CDR3 DNA follows: TGTGCCAGCAGTGAAGAAAGGACAGGGAACACCGGGGAGCTGTTTTTT. Translation gives CASSEERTGNTGELFF.

This chain uses TRBV19 with TRBJ2-3; 13 nucleotides match TRBD2. The CDR3 spans 18 residues. Trimming removed 6 bases from V and 2 bases from J; junction bases left unmatched: 11. The germline gives CDR1 LNHDA, CDR2 SQIVND (reference sequence). As DNA, the CDR3 is TGTGCCAGTAGCTGGACTAGCGGGGGTCAGGGTCTCACAGATACGCAGTATTTT. Its translation: CASSWTSGGQGLTDTQYF.

CDR3 amino acids: CASSSGTPYYGYTF. CDR3 bases: TGTGCCAGCAGCTCCGGGACACCGTACTATGGCTACACCTTC. The rearrangement uses TRBV5-6 and TRBJ1-2, with D perhaps TRBD1 (6 bases). CDR3 length equals 14 residues. V lost 3 bases and J lost 3, with 12 bases in between. CDR1 is SGHDT, CDR2 YYEEEE, per germline.

J is TRBJ1-4 and V is TRBV11-2; D gene uncertain. The V end lost 1 base, the J end lost 4 bases, and 10 bases lay between the germline ends. The CDR3 has 15 residues. Germline CDR1 reads SGHAT; CDR2 reads FQNNGV. In nucleotides, the CDR3 is TGTGCCAGCAGCTTAGCGGAGGGCCTTAATGAAAAACTGTTTTTT. This codes for CASSLAEGLNEKLFF.

The chain combines TRBV6-4 with TRBJ2-2, with a possible D match to TRBD2 (6 bases). This CDR3 region has 14 residues. Germline V gene sequence: CDR1 MRHNA, CDR2 SNTAGT. Trimming shortened V by 4 bases and J by 7 bases, and 13 bases separated the two germline ends. CDR3 region: CASSAQGGDGELFF. For the CDR3, the DNA is TGTGCCAGCAGTGCCCAGGGAGGTGACGGGGAGCTGTTTTTT.